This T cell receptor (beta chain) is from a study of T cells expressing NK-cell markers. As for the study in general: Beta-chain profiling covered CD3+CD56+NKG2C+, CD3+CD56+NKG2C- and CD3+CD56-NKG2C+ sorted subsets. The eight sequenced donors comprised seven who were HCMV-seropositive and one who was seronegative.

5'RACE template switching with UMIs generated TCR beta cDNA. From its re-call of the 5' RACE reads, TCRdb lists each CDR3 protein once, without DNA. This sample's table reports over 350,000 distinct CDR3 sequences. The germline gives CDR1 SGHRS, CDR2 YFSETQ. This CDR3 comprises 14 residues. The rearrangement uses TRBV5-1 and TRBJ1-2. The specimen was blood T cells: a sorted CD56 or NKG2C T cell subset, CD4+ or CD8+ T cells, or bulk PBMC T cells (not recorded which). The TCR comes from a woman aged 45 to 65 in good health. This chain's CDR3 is CASSLSFLNYGYTF.